This T cell receptor (beta chain) was identified during a study of shared clonotypes between healthy human individuals. Overall study results and limits: Clonotypes shared by all four donors outscored non-shared clonotypes in generation probability.

V shed 4 bases and J shed 0 bases, with 7 bases lying between them. The CDR3 runs 14 residues. Germline V gene sequence: CDR1 SNHLY, CDR2 FYNNEI. With respect to this clone: Its antigen is as yet unknown.

The repertoire was sequenced with immunoSEQ multiplex PCR; TCRdb's copy has only in-frame clones and lacks some. The data contain roughly 1,500,000 clones, around 98.5% of them seen just once; the ten biggest clones take up roughly 0.36%. The chain is built from TRBV2 and TRBJ1-5; D is unresolved. The TCR originated in a man aged 30-40 years in good health. The sequencing input was naive CD4+ T cells sorted from blood. Subset noted: CD45RA+ positively selected. The CDR3 DNA reads as TGTGCCAGCAGTGGCGTCGGTAGCAATCAGCCCCAGCATTTT. It translates to CASSGVGSNQPQHF.